The subject of this entry is one T cell receptor (beta chain). Its cognate antigen is unknown. This CDR3 is built from 16 residues. Deletions cut 8 bases from V and 2 bases from J, with 21 bases between. The germline V gene has CDR1 SEHNR and CDR2 FQNEAQ (reference sequence). This sample is part of a study of T-cell reconstitution after alpha-beta-depleted transplantation in children. General study findings and limits: High day-60 TCRbeta diversity in some patients came from surviving recipient T cells and thymic progenitors. Alpha-beta T cells about two months after transplant reportedly derived from several hundred expanded graft clones. Newly produced T cells mostly accounted for T-cell counts and diversity one year post-transplant.

Unique molecular identifiers were incorporated into the prepared TCRbeta library. One entry per CDR3 protein results from TCRdb running MiXCR on the PCR reads. This table holds about 900,000 distinct CDR3 sequences, roughly 29% found once. The sequences come from PBMCs, mostly from graft donor cells, collected 360 days after TCRalphabeta/CD19-depleted stem cell transplant. The sequence came from a boy under two years old who had a stem cell transplant for SCID, so the T cells may come from the graft donor. The chain recombines TRBV7-9 with TRBJ2-5, with D unclear. CDR3 amino acids: CASGSLIWARQETQYF. CDR3 bases: TGTGCCAGCGGCTCATTAATTTGGGCTCGACAAGAGACCCAGTACTTC. Looking up the rest from reference TRBV7-9 and TRBJ2-5 gives the full variable domain: DTGVSQNPRHKITKRGQNVTFRCDPISEHNRLYWYRQTLGQGPEFLTYFQNEAQLEKSRLLSDRFSAERPKGSFSTLEIQRTEQGDSAMYLCASGSLIWARQETQYFGPGTRLLVL.